The clone carrying this T cell receptor (beta chain) was counted a few times. The CDR3 is 16 residues long. Per the germline V gene, CDR1 is LGHDT and CDR2 is YNNKEL (reference sequence). Deletions cut 0 bases from V and 4 bases from J, with 15 bases between. The data derive from a study of blood T cell repertoires in COVID-19. Study overall: Sources were T cells, B-cell-depleted T cells, or PBMCs; the material itself was cDNA or gDNA.

Method: immunoSEQ multiplex PCR; TCRdb's copy keeps in-frame clones and lacks some. Of 120,000 or so clones in the sample, 70% to 80% were seen once. J is TRBJ1-2 and V is TRBV3-1 (or the pseudogene TRBV3-2); D is perhaps TRBD1 (6 bases). The clonotype comes from a man over 45 with acute or convalescent COVID-19. Sequenced input: peripheral blood. The CDR3 sequence: CASSQESLQGLYGYTF. CDR3 sequence (DNA): TGTGCCAGCAGCCAAGAAAGTCTACAGGGCCTCTATGGCTACACCTTC.